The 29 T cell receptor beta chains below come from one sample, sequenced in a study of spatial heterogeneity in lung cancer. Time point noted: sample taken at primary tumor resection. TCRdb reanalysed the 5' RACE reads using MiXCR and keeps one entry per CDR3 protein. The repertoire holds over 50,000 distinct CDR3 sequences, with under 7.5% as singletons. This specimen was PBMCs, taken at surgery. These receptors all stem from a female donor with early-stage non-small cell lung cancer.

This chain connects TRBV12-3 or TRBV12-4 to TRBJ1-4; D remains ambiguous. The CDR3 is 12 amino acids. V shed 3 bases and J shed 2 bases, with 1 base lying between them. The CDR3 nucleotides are TGTGCCAGCAGTTTCACTAATGAAAAACTGTTTTTT. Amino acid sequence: CASSFTNEKLFF.

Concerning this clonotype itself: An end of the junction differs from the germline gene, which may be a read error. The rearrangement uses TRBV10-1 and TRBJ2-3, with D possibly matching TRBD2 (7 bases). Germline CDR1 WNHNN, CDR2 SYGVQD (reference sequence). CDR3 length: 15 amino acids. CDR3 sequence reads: CASSQGTTSTDTRYF. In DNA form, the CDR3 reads TGCGCCAGCAGTCAGGGGACGACTAGCACAGATACGCGGTATTTT.

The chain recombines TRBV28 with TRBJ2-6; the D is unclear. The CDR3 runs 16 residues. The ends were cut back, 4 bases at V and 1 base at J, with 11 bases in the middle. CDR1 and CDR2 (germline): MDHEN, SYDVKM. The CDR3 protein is CASSSPGRSGANVLTF. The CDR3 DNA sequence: TGTGCCAGCAGTTCCCCCGGGCGGTCTGGGGCCAACGTCCTGACTTTC.

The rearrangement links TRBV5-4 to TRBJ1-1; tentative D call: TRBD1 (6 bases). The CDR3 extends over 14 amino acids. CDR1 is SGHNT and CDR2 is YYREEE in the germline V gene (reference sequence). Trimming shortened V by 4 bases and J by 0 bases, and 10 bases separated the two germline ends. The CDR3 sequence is CASSIQGMNTEAFF. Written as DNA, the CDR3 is TGTGCCAGCAGCATACAGGGTATGAACACTGAAGCTTTCTTT.

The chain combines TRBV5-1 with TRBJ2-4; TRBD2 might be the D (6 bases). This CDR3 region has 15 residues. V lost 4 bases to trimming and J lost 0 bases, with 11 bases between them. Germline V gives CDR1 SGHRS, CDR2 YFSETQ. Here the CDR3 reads CASSPPGLAKNIQYF. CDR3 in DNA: TGCGCCAGCAGCCCCCCGGGACTAGCCAAAAACATTCAGTACTTC.

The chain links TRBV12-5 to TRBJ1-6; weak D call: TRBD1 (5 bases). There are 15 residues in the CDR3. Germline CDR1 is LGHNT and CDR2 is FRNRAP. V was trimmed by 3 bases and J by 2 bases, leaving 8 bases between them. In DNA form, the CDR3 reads TGTGCTAGTGGTTTCAGGGACCCCTATAATTCACCCCTCCACTTT. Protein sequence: CASGFRDPYNSPLHF. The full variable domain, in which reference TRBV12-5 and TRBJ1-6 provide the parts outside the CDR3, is DARVTQTPRHKVTEMGQEVTMRCQPILGHNTVFWYRQTMMQGLELLAYFRNRAPLDDSGMPKDRFSAEMPDATLATLKIQPSEPRDSAVYFCASGFRDPYNSPLHFGNGTRLTVT.

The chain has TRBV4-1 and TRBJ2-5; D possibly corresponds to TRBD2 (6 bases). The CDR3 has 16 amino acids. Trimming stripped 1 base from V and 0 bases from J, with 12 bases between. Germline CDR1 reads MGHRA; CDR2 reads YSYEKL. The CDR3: CASSQGTTTYQETQYF. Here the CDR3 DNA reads TGCGCCAGCAGCCAAGGGACTACTACGTACCAAGAGACCCAGTACTTC.

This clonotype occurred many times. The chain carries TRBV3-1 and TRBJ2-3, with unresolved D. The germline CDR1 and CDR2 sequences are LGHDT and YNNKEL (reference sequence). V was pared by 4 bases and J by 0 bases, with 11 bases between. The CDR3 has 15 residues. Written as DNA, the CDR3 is TGTGCCAGCAGCCCCCTGACTTTTAGCACAGATACGCAGTATTTT. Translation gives CASSPLTFSTDTQYF.

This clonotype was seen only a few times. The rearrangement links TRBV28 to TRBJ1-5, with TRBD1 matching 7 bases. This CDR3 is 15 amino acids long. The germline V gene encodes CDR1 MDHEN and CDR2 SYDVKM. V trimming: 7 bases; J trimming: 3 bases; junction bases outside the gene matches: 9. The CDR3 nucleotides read TGTGCCAGCACCAGATCGACAGGGATCAATCAGCCCCAGCATTTT. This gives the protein CASTRSTGINQPQHF.

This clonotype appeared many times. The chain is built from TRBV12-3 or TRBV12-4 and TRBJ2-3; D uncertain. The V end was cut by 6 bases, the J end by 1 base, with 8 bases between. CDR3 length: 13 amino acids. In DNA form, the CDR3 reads TGTGCCAGCAGCAAAGGACGCACAGATACGCAGTATTTT. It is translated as CASSKGRTDTQYF.

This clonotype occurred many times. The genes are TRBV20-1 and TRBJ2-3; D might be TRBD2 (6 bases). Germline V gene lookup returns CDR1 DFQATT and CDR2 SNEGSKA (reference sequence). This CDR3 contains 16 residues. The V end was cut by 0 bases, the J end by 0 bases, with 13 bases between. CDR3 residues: CSARDPGLSSTDTQYF. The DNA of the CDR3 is TGCAGTGCTAGAGACCCGGGACTCTCTAGCACAGATACGCAGTATTTT.

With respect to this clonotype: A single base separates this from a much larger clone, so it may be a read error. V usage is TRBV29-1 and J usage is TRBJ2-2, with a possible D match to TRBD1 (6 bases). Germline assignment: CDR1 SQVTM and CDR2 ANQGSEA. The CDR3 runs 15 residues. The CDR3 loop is CTAKGGRGFIGELFF. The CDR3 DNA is TGCACCGCTAAAGGTGGCAGGGGTTTTATCGGGGAGCTGTTTTTT.

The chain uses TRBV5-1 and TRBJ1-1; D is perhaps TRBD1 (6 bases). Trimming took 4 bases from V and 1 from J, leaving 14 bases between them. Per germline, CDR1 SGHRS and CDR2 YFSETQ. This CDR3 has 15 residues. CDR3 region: CASSPRTASNTEAFF. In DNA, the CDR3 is TGCGCCAGCAGCCCAAGGACAGCTTCGAACACTGAAGCTTTCTTT.

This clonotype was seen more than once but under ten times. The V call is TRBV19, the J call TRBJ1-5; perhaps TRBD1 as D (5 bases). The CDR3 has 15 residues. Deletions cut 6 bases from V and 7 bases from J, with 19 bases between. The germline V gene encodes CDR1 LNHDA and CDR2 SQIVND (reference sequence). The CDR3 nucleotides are TGTGCCAGTAGCTCCGGGACTTTCGCGTGGCAGCCCCAGCATTTT. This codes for CASSSGTFAWQPQHF.

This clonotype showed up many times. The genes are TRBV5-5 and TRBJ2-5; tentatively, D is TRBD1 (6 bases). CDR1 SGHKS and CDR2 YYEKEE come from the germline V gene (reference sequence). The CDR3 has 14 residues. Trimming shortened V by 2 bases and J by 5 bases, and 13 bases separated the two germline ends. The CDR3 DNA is TGTGCCAGCAGCTTAGTTCCAGGGGAGGAGACCCAGTACTTC. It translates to CASSLVPGEETQYF.

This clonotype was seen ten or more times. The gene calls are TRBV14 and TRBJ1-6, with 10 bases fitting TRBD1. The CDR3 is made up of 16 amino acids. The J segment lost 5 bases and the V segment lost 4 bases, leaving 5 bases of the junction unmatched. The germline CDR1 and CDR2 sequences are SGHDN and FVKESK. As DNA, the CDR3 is TGTGCCAGCAGCCCCGCTGGACAGGGGGATAATTCACCCCTCCACTTT. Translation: CASSPAGQGDNSPLHF.

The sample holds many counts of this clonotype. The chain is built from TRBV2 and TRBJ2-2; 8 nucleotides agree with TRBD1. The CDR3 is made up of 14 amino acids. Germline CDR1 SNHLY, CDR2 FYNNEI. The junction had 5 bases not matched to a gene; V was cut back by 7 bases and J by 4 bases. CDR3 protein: CASTFDRGTGELFF. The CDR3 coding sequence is TGTGCCAGCACCTTCGACAGGGGCACCGGGGAGCTGTTTTTT. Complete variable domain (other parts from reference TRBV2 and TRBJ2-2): EPEVTQTPSHQVTQMGQEVILRCVPISNHLYFYWYRQILGQKVEFLVSFYNNEISEKSEIFDDQFSVERPDGSNFTLKIRSTKLEDSAMYFCASTFDRGTGELFFGEGSRLTVL.

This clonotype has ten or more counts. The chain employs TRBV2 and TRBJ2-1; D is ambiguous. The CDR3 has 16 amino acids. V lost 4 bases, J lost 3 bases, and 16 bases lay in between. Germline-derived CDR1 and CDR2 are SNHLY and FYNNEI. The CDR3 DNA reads TGTGCCAGCAGTGTTGGTCAGGACGGAAACTACAATGAGCAGTTCTTC. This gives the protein CASSVGQDGNYNEQFF.

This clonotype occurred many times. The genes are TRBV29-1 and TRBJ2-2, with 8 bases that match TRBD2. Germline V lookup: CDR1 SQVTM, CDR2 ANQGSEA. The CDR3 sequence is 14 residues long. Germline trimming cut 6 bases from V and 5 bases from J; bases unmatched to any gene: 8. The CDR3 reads CSVAGTSVTGELFF. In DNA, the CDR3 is TGCAGCGTGGCCGGGACTAGTGTTACCGGGGAGCTGTTTTTT.

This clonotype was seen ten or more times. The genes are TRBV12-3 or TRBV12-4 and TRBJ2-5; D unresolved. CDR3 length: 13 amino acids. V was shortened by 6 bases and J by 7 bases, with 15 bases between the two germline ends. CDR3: CASSIDRLGTQYF. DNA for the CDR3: TGTGCCAGCAGCATAGACCGCCTGGGGACCCAGTACTTC.

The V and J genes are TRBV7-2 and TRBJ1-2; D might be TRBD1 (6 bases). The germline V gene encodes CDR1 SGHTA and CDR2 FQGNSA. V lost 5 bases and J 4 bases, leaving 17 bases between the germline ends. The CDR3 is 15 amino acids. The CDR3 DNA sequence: TGTGCCAGCAGCGAACAGGGTACCTTAGGCTATGGCTACACCTTC. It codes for CASSEQGTLGYGYTF.

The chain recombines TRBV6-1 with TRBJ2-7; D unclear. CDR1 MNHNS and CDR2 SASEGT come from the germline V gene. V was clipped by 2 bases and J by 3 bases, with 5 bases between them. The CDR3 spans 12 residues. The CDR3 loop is CASSELVYEQYV. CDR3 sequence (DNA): TGTGCCAGCAGTGAATTAGTCTACGAGCAGTACGTC.

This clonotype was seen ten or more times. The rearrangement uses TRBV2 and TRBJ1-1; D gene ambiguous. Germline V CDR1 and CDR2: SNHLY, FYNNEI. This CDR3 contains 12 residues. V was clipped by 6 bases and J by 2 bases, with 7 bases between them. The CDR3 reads CASRLLNTEAFF. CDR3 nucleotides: TGTGCCAGCAGACTCCTCAACACTGAAGCTTTCTTT.

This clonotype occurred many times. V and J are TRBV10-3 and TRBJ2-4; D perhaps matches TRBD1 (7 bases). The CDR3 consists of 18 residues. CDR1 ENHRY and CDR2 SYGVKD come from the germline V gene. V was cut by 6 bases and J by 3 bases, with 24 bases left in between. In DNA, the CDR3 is TGTGCCATCAGGGAGGGGTTGAAGGGGGCTTATGGCAAAAACATTCAGTACTTC. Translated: CAIREGLKGAYGKNIQYF.

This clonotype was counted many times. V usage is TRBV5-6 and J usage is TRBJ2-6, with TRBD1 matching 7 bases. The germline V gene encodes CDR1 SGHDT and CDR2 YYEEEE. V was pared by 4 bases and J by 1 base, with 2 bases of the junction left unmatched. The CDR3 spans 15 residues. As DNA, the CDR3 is TGTGCCAGCAGCCTGGACAGGTCTGGGGCCAACGTCCTGACTTTC. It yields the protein CASSLDRSGANVLTF.

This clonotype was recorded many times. CDR3 region: CASSPNRADGYTF. The CDR3 region has the DNA TGTGCCAGCAGTCCAAACAGGGCCGATGGCTACACCTTC. The chain recombines TRBV6-5 with TRBJ1-2; a possible D gene is TRBD1 (6 bases). V lost 5 bases, J lost 6 bases, and 13 bases lay in between. Germline CDR1 reads MNHEY; CDR2 reads SVGAGI. The CDR3 is 13 amino acids.

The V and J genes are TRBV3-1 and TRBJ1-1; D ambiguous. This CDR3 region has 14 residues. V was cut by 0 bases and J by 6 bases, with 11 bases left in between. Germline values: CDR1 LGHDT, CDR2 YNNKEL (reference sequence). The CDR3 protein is CASSQDGGSAEAFF. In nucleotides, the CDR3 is TGTGCCAGCAGCCAAGATGGAGGCAGCGCTGAAGCTTTCTTT.

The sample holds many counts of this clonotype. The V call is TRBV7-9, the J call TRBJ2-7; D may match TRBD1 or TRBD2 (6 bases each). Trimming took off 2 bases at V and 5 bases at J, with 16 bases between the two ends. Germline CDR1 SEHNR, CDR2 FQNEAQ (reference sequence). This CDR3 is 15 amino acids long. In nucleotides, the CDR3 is TGTGCCAGCAGCTTACTCTGGGGGGCTGGCGACGAGCAGTACTTC. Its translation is CASSLLWGAGDEQYF. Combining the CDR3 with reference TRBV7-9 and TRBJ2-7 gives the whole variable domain DTGVSQNPRHKITKRGQNVTFRCDPISEHNRLYWYRQTLGQGPEFLTYFQNEAQLEKSRLLSDRFSAERPKGSFSTLEIQRTEQGDSAMYLCASSLLWGAGDEQYFGPGTRLTVT.

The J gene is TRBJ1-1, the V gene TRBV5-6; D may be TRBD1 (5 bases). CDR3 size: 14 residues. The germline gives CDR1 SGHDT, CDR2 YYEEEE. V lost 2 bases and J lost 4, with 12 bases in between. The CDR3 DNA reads TGTGCCAGCAGCTTCCCGACAGACAGCACTGAAGCTTTCTTT. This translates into CASSFPTDSTEAFF.